One and the same sample provided the 14 T cell receptor beta chains below, sequenced in a study of blood T cell repertoires in COVID-19. The method was immunoSEQ multiplex PCR; TCRdb's version includes in-frame clones alone and lacks a portion of them. This sample has 150,000 to 200,000 clones, with 85% to 90% found just once. Sequencing was carried out using peripheral blood. These receptors were collected from a woman aged 80 or older in a cohort sampled during active or convalescent COVID-19.

The V gene is TRBV7-2, the J gene TRBJ1-4; D unresolved. The CDR3 loop spans 15 amino acids. Trimming removed 5 bases at V and 0 bases at J, with 10 bases between. Germline V gene data show CDR1 as SGHTA and CDR2 as FQGNSA. The CDR3, as DNA: TGTGCCAGCAGCCCCAGGATTGCAACTAATGAAAAACTGTTTTTT. This codes for CASSPRIATNEKLFF.

The chain combines TRBV19 with TRBJ1-3; D call uncertain. The CDR3 totals 17 residues. Germline loops: CDR1 LNHDA, CDR2 SQIVND (reference sequence). Trimming stripped 0 bases from V and 0 bases from J, with 12 bases between. Here the CDR3 DNA reads TGTGCCAGTAGTATAGATGGCAGAGCGATCTCTGGAAACACCATATATTTT. Translating it yields CASSIDGRAISGNTIYF.

The gene calls are TRBV10-3 and TRBJ1-1; 9 bases fit TRBD1. Germline CDR1 and CDR2: ENHRY and SYGVKD. Trimming cost V 5 bases and J 4 bases; bases outside gene matches: 11. The CDR3 is 16 residues long. CDR3 in amino acids: CAISQGQGSSGTEAFF. The CDR3 DNA reads TGTGCCATCAGTCAAGGACAGGGGAGTTCGGGCACTGAAGCTTTCTTT.

This sequence joins TRBV5-1 and TRBJ1-4; possibly TRBD1 for D (5 bases). The CDR3 contains 15 residues. V dropped 1 base and J dropped 6 bases, with 13 bases sitting between them. CDR1 SGHRS and CDR2 YFSETQ come from the germline V gene. The CDR3 reads CASSLFNGGDEKLFF. The CDR3 bases are TGCGCCAGCAGCTTGTTCAACGGAGGGGATGAAAAACTGTTTTTT.

This chain links TRBV6-4 with TRBJ2-1; D is unclear. The CDR3 loop spans 15 amino acids. Trimming pared 3 bases from V and 4 bases from J, leaving 13 bases between. Germline CDR1 reads MRHNA; CDR2 reads SNTAGT. The CDR3 sequence is CASSEEQRSYNEQFF. The CDR3 nucleotides are TGTGCCAGCAGTGAGGAGCAGCGAAGTTACAATGAGCAGTTCTTC.

The chain recombines TRBV7-9 with TRBJ2-7, with 11 nucleotides matching TRBD1. This CDR3 comprises 13 residues. Germline loops: CDR1 SEHNR, CDR2 FQNEAQ (reference sequence). V lost 5 bases and J lost 7; bases outside the gene matches: 4. CDR3 sequence (DNA): TGTGCCAGCAGCGACGGGACAGGGGGAGAGCAGTACGTC. As protein: CASSDGTGGEQYV.

This chain connects TRBV10-2 to TRBJ1-2; no definite D call. Deletions cut 0 bases from V and 1 base from J, with 9 bases between. In germline, CDR1 is WSHSY, CDR2 SAAADI. This CDR3 comprises 15 residues. CDR3 in DNA: TGCGCCAGCAGTGAGTCGACATCGAATAACTATGGCTACACCTTC. As protein: CASSESTSNNYGYTF.

The rearrangement uses TRBV9 and TRBJ1-4; D perhaps matches TRBD1 (5 bases). The CDR3 covers 13 residues. Trimming pared 4 bases from V and 4 bases from J, leaving 8 bases between. CDR1 is SGDLS and CDR2 is YYNGEE in the germline V gene. The CDR3 DNA sequence: TGTGCCAGCAGCAGGGGTCGTAATGAAAAACTGTTTTTT. This translates into CASSRGRNEKLFF.

The chain links TRBV5-1 to TRBJ2-5, with D possibly matching TRBD1 (5 bases). CDR1 is SGHRS and CDR2 is YFSETQ in the germline V gene. The CDR3 runs 13 residues. V lost 4 bases to trimming and J lost 5 bases, with 12 bases between them. As DNA, the CDR3 is TGCGCCAGCAGCGTCAGGGTTGGGGAGACCCAGTACTTC. Protein product: CASSVRVGETQYF. Looking up the rest from reference TRBV5-1 and TRBJ2-5 gives the full variable domain: KAGVTQTPRYLIKTRGQQVTLSCSPISGHRSVSWYQQTPGQGLQFLFEYFSETQRNKGNFPGRFSGRQFSNSRSEMNVSTLELGDSALYLCASSVRVGETQYFGPGTRLLVL.

This clone was recorded many times. The chain employs TRBV19 and TRBJ2-7; unclear D gene. Deletions cut 5 bases from V and 2 bases from J, with 10 bases between. This CDR3 spans 13 amino acids. Germline V gives CDR1 LNHDA, CDR2 SQIVND (reference sequence). The CDR3 region has the DNA TGTGCCAGTAGTGTTCAGGTAACCTACGAGCAGTACTTC. Translated: CASSVQVTYEQYF.

The gene calls are TRBV30 and TRBJ1-3, with D tentatively TRBD1 (5 bases). The ends were cut back, 0 bases at V and 0 bases at J, with 12 bases in the middle. Germline V gives CDR1 GTSNPN, CDR2 SVGIG (reference sequence). This CDR3 region has 16 residues. The CDR3: CAWSVLGGNSGNTIYF. In DNA, the CDR3 is TGTGCCTGGAGTGTTCTGGGGGGGAACTCTGGAAACACCATATATTTT.

CDR3 region: CASRRGQGPYEQYV. CDR3 nucleotides: TGTGCCAGCCGTAGGGGACAGGGTCCCTACGAGCAGTACGTC. The rearrangement uses TRBV27 and TRBJ2-7; 9 bases line up with TRBD1. The CDR3 runs 14 residues. V was clipped by 8 bases and J by 2 bases; unmatched bases: 7. Germline V CDR1 and CDR2: MNHEY, SMNVEV (reference sequence).

The rearrangement links TRBV7-9 to TRBJ2-7; 8 nucleotides match TRBD1. The trim removed 2 bases at V and 2 bases at J, leaving 2 bases unmatched. The CDR3 runs 14 residues. Per germline, CDR1 SEHNR and CDR2 FQNEAQ (reference sequence). This CDR3 is CASSLMDRAYEQYF. The DNA of the CDR3 is TGTGCCAGCAGCTTAATGGACAGGGCCTACGAGCAGTACTTC. The full variable domain, rest sourced from reference TRBV7-9 and TRBJ2-7, is DTGVSQNPRHKITKRGQNVTFRCDPISEHNRLYWYRQTLGQGPEFLTYFQNEAQLEKSRLLSDRFSAERPKGSFSTLEIQRTEQGDSAMYLCASSLMDRAYEQYFGPGTRLTVT.

J is TRBJ2-1 and V is TRBV24-1, with 9 bases identical to TRBD1. The trim removed 3 bases at V and 2 bases at J, leaving 13 bases unmatched. The CDR3 is 19 residues long. Germline V gene sequence: CDR1 KGHDR, CDR2 SFDVKD. The CDR3: CATSDDRGTARRTYNEQFF. DNA for the CDR3: TGTGCCACCAGTGATGACAGGGGGACTGCCCGGCGAACCTACAATGAGCAGTTCTTC.